The 16 T cell receptor beta chains reported below all come from one sample, sequenced in a study of CD8 T cells in Susac syndrome. The authors reverse transcribed roughly 0.5 to 1 ug RNA with random hexamers. TCRdb redid the calling of the immunoSEQ multiplex PCR reads with MiXCR, one entry per CDR3 protein. In the table there are approximately 230,000 distinct CDR3 sequences, around 93% of which are singletons. The sample comprised CD4+ T cells from PBMCs. These receptors were obtained from a human donor with multiple sclerosis.

J is TRBJ1-5 and V is TRBV5-1, with TRBD1 identical over 8 bases. CDR3 length: 14 amino acids. CDR1 and CDR2 from the germline V gene are SGHRS and YFSETQ. The ends lost 3 bases at V and 7 bases at J; junction bases unmatched: 6. CDR3 residues: CASSSTGEGQPQHF. CDR3 nucleotides: TGCGCCAGCAGCTCGACAGGGGAGGGGCAGCCCCAGCATTTT. Supplemented by reference TRBV5-1 and TRBJ1-5, the full variable domain reads KAGVTQTPRYLIKTRGQQVTLSCSPISGHRSVSWYQQTPGQGLQFLFEYFSETQRNKGNFPGRFSGRQFSNSRSEMNVSTLELGDSALYLCASSSTGEGQPQHFGDGTRLSIL.

This chain joins TRBV24-1 and TRBJ2-5; 8 nucleotides agree with TRBD2. The V gene's germline CDR1 is KGHDR and CDR2 SFDVKD. The V and J ends lost 3 bases and 3 bases, in that order; junction bases with no gene match: 5. This CDR3 has 15 amino acids. For the CDR3, the DNA is TGTGCCACCAGTGATGTAGGACTAGCAGAAGAGACCCAGTACTTC. Translation gives CATSDVGLAEETQYF.

The V and J genes are TRBV2 and TRBJ2-1; 7 bases map to TRBD2. Germline-derived CDR1 and CDR2 are SNHLY and FYNNEI. This CDR3 has 15 residues. V lost 5 bases to trimming and J lost 9 bases; unmatched junction nucleotides: 13. DNA of the CDR3: TGTGCCAGCAGTCAAACCCGGACTAGGTCGGTTGAGCAGTTCTTC. Protein product: CASSQTRTRSVEQFF.

This chain uses TRBV7-9 with TRBJ1-3; tentatively, D is TRBD1 (5 bases). Deletions cut 5 bases from V and 0 bases from J, with 14 bases between. Germline CDR1 is SEHNR and CDR2 is FQNEAQ (reference sequence). The CDR3 contains 16 residues. For the CDR3, the DNA is TGTGCCAGCAGCCCAGGGTCGGCGAGCTCTGGAAACACCATATATTTT. It codes for CASSPGSASSGNTIYF.

As DNA, the CDR3 is TGTGCCAGCAGCGTAGCCCCCAGCAATGAGCAGTTCTTC. Protein sequence: CASSVAPSNEQFF. The V and J genes are TRBV9 and TRBJ2-1; D is unresolved. V gave up 0 bases and J gave up 6 bases, with 7 bases separating them. CDR3 length: 13 amino acids. Germline V gene data show CDR1 as SGDLS and CDR2 as YYNGEE.

The chain couples TRBV4-1 to TRBJ2-1; 12 positions agree with TRBD2. V lost 1 base, J lost 9 bases, and 10 bases stayed unmatched. Germline-derived CDR1 and CDR2 are MGHRA and YSYEKL. The CDR3 is 17 residues long. The CDR3, as DNA: TGCGCCAGCAGCCAAGCGACGACTAGCGGGGGACGAGGTGAGCAGTTCTTC. This translates into CASSQATTSGGRGEQFF.

Remarks on this clonotype: Mismatch with germline at one junction end may stem from a read error. The chain recombines TRBV7-9 with TRBJ2-3, with a tentative D call TRBD2 (5 bases). CDR1 is SEHNR and CDR2 is FQNEAQ in the germline V gene (reference sequence). This CDR3 region has 16 residues. In DNA, the CDR3 is TGTGCCAGCATCTTAGCGCGCCGCTATAGCACAGATACGCAGTATTTT. Translation gives CASILARRYSTDTQYF.

The V call is TRBV7-2, the J call TRBJ1-2, with a weak D call TRBD1 (5 bases). The CDR3 has 13 amino acids. The V and J ends lost 1 base and 8 bases respectively, with 11 bases between them. The germline gives CDR1 SGHTA, CDR2 FQGNSA. The CDR3 bases are TGTGCCAGCAGCTTAGGACAGCGACGCGGCTACACCTTC. It specifies CASSLGQRRGYTF.

This chain joins TRBV6-5 and TRBJ2-1; 7 nucleotides agree with TRBD1. Trimming took 0 bases from V and 5 from J; bases not matched to a gene: 4. CDR3 length equals 15 residues. Per germline, CDR1 MNHEY and CDR2 SVGAGI. The CDR3 DNA reads as TGTGCCAGCAGTTACTCAGGGGACAGACACAATGAGCAGTTCTTC. Its translation is CASSYSGDRHNEQFF.

V gene TRBV3-1 combines with J gene TRBJ2-1, with TRBD1 identical over 9 bases. Germline assignment: CDR1 LGHDT and CDR2 YNNKEL (reference sequence). The ends lost 6 bases at V and 9 bases at J; junction bases unmatched: 15. This CDR3 has 16 residues. This CDR3 reads CASRGPGNRGRIEQFF. The CDR3 DNA is TGTGCCAGCAGGGGCCCCGGGAACAGGGGGCGCATTGAGCAGTTCTTC.

J is TRBJ2-5 and V is TRBV12-3 or TRBV12-4; D ambiguous. The V end lost 5 bases, the J end lost 5 bases, and 9 bases lay between the germline ends. This CDR3 is built from 12 residues. CDR3 sequence: CASSIFQETQYF. For the CDR3, the DNA is TGTGCCAGCAGTATTTTTCAGGAGACCCAGTACTTC.

Only one count was recorded for this clonotype. The chain couples TRBV5-1 to TRBJ2-1; 9 bases line up with TRBD2. The CDR3 covers 15 residues. CDR1 is SGHRS and CDR2 is YFSETQ in the germline V gene. The V and J ends lost 7 bases and 5 bases, in that order; junction bases with no gene match: 10. CDR3 in amino acids: CASGVLAGTDNEQFF. For the CDR3, the DNA is TGCGCCAGCGGAGTGCTAGCGGGGACCGACAATGAGCAGTTCTTC.

This chain links TRBV11-3 with TRBJ2-3; 12 nucleotides align to TRBD2. The germline V gene has CDR1 SGHNT and CDR2 YENEEA. This CDR3 is 17 amino acids long. Unmatched junction bases numbered 9, after V lost 3 bases and J lost 5 bases. CDR3 DNA sequence: TGTGCCAGCAGCTTTAGCCCTAGCGGGAGGGCCCAAGATACGCAGTATTTT. The encoded protein is CASSFSPSGRAQDTQYF.

The chain has TRBV3-1 and TRBJ2-7; no definite D call. V lost 0 bases to trimming and J lost 0 bases, with 12 bases between them. Germline CDR1 and CDR2: LGHDT and YNNKEL (reference sequence). The CDR3 is made up of 16 amino acids. The CDR3 region has the DNA TGTGCCAGCAGCCAAGATCGGAGACCCAGCTCCTACGAGCAGTACTTC. Protein sequence: CASSQDRRPSSYEQYF.

V gene TRBV5-4 combines with J gene TRBJ2-7; 11 bases align to TRBD2. The germline V gene encodes CDR1 SGHNT and CDR2 YYREEE (reference sequence). Trimming removed 4 bases from V and 6 bases from J; junction bases left unmatched: 9. The CDR3 totals 15 residues. The CDR3 DNA follows: TGTGCCAGCAGCGCCCCACTAGCGGGGGCCAGCGAGCAGTACTTC. Translated, it gives CASSAPLAGASEQYF.

The J gene is TRBJ1-1, the V gene TRBV18; 7 bases align to TRBD1. The J segment lost 3 bases and the V segment lost 6 bases, leaving 7 bases of the junction unmatched. The CDR3 has 14 residues. Germline V gene data show CDR1 as KGHSH and CDR2 as LQKENI. The CDR3 loop reads CASSPNTGDTEAFF. CDR3 nucleotide sequence: TGTGCCAGCTCCCCGAATACAGGGGACACTGAAGCTTTCTTT. Filled out from reference TRBV18 and TRBJ1-1, the complete variable domain reads NAGVMQNPRHLVRRRGQEARLRCSPMKGHSHVYWYRQLPEEGLKFMVYLQKENIIDESGMPKERFSAEFPKEGPSILRIQQVVRGDSAAYFCASSPNTGDTEAFFGQGTRLTVV.